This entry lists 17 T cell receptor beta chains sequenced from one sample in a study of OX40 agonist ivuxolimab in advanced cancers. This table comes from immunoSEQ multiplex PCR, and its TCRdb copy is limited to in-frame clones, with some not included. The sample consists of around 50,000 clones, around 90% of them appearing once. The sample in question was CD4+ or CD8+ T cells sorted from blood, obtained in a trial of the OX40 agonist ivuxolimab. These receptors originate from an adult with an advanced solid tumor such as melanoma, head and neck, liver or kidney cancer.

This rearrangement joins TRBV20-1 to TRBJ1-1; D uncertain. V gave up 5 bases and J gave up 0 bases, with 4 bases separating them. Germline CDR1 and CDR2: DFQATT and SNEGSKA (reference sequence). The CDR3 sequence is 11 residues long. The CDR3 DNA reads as TGCAGTGCTTCTCTGAACACTGAAGCTTTCTTT. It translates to CSASLNTEAFF.

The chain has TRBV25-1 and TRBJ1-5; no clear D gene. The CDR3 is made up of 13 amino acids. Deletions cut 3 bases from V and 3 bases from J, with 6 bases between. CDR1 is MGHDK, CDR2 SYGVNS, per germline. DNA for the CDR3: TGTGCCAGCAGTGAGTTTCACAATCAGCCCCAGCATTTT. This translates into CASSEFHNQPQHF.

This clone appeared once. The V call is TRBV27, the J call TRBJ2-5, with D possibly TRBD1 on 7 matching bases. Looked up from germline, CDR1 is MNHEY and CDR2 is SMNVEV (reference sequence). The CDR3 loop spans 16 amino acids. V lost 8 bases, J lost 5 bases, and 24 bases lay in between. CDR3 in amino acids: CASGGVQARGIETQYF. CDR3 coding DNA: TGTGCCAGCGGCGGGGTGCAGGCCAGGGGGATTGAGACCCAGTACTTC.

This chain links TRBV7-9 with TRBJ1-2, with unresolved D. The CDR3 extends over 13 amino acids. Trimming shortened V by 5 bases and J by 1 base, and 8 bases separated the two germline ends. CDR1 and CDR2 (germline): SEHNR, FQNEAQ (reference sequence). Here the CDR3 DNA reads TGTGCCAGCAGCGGCGACAATAACTATGGCTACACCTTC. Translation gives CASSGDNNYGYTF.

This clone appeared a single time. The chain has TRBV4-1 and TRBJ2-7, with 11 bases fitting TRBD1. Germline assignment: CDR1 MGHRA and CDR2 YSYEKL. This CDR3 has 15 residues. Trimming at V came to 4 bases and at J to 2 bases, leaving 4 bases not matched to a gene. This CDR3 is CASSRGTGGTYEQYF. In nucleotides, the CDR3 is TGCGCCAGCAGCCGAGGGACAGGGGGAACCTACGAGCAGTACTTC.

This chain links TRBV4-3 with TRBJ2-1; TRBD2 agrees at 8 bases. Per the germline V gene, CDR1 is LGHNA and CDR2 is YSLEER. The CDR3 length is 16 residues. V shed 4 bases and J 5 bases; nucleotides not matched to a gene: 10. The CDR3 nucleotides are TGCGCCAGCAGCCCCTACCCCGGGGGGGCTCACAATGAGCAGTTCTTC. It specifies CASSPYPGGAHNEQFF.

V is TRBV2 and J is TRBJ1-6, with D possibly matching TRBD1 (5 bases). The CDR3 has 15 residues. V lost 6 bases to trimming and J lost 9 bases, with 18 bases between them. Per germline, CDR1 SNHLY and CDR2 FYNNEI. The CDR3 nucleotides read TGTGCCAGCAGGGCTAAACTAACAGGAGGTTCACCCCTCCACTTT. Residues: CASRAKLTGGSPLHF.

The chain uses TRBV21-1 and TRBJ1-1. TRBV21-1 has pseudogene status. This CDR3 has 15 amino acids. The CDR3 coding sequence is TGTGCCAGCAGCTCCACGGGAGGGGGTTGGACTGAAGCTTTCTTT. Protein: CASSSTGGGWTEAFF.

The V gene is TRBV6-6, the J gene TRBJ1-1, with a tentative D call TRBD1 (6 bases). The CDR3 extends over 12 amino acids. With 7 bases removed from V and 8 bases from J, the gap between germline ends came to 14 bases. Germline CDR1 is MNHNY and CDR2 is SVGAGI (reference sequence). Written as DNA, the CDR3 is TGTGCCAGCATCCGAGGAGGGGGAGAAGCTTTCTTT. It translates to CASIRGGGEAFF.

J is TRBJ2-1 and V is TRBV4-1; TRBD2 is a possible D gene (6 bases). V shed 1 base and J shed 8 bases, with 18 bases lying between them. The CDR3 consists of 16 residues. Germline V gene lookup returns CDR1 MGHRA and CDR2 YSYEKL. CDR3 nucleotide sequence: TGCGCCAGCAGCCAAGGCGTGTCTAGCGAAGGCCATGAGCAGTTCTTC. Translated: CASSQGVSSEGHEQFF.

The CDR3 coding sequence is TGTGCCAGCACCTCAGGGGATTACACCGGGGAGCTGTTTTTT. As protein: CASTSGDYTGELFF. This chain links TRBV28 with TRBJ2-2; tentative D call: TRBD1 (6 bases). Trimming removed 7 bases at V and 3 bases at J, with 12 bases between. The CDR3 totals 14 residues. Germline lookup yields CDR1 MDHEN and CDR2 SYDVKM. The full variable domain, completed using reference TRBV28 and TRBJ2-2, is DVKVTQSSRYLVKRTGEKVFLECVQDMDHENMFWYRQDPGLGLRLIYFSYDVKMKEKGDIPEGYSVSREKKERFSLILESASTNQTSMYLCASTSGDYTGELFFGEGSRLTVL.

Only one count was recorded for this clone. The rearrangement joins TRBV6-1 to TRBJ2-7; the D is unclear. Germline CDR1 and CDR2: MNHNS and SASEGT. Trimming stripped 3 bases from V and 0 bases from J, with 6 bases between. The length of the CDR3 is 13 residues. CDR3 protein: CASSEGFSYEQYF. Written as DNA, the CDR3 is TGTGCCAGCAGTGAGGGTTTCTCCTACGAGCAGTACTTC.

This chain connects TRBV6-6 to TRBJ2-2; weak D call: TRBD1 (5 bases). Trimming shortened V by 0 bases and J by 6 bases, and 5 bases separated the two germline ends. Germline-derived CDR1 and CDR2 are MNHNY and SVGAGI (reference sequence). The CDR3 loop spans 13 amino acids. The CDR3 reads CASSYSTAGELFF. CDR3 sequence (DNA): TGTGCCAGCAGTTACTCGACAGCCGGGGAGCTGTTTTTT.

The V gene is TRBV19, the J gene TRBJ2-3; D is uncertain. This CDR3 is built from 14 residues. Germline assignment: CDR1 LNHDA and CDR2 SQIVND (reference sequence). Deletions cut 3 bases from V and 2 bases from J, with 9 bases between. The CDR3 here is CASSILYSTDTQYF. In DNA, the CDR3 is TGTGCCAGTAGTATCCTCTACTCCACAGATACGCAGTATTTT. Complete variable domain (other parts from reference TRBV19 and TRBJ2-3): DGGITQSPKYLFRKEGQNVTLSCEQNLNHDAMYWYRQDPGQGLRLIYYSQIVNDFQKGDIAEGYSVSREKKESFPLTVTSAQKNPTAFYLCASSILYSTDTQYFGPGTRLTVL.

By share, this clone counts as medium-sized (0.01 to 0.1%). CDR3 sequence (DNA): TGTGCCAGCTCGCAACCCGGGACAGGGGAATATACGCAGTATTTT. It specifies CASSQPGTGEYTQYF. V usage is TRBV18 and J usage is TRBJ2-3; 10 nucleotides match TRBD1. From germline, CDR1 is KGHSH and CDR2 LQKENI. The CDR3 runs to 15 residues. J was trimmed by 7 bases and V by 6 bases; bases with no gene match: 10.

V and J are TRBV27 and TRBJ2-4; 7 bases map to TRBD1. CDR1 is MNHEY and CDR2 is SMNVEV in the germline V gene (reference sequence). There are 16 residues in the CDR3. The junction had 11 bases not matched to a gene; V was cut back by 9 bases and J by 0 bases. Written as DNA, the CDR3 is TGTGCCAGTAAATTGAGGACAGGATTAGCCAAAAACATTCAGTACTTC. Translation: CASKLRTGLAKNIQYF.

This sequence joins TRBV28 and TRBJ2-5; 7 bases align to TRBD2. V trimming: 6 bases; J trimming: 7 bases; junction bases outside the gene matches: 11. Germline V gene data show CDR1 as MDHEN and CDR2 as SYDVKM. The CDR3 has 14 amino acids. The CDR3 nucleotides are TGTGCCAGCAGCAACCTAGCGGCGGTAGGGACCCAGTACTTC. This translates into CASSNLAAVGTQYF.